Included here is one T cell receptor (beta chain) sequence, with context. Its antigen remains unidentified. Relative to the germline gene, one junction end is altered; a read error may explain this. TCR beta VDJ combination and CDR3 sequence profiling used genomic DNA as the template. TCR repertoire sequencing was run on an Illumina HiSeq 2000. As for how the authors treated the data: Repertoire assessment relied on Simpson's diversity index, CDR3 size and DJ length profiles, and TRBV/TRBJ rearrangement plots. The immunodominant clone was defined as the most abundant DNA sequence in deep sequencing data. CDR3 amino acid sequences were checked for sharing across subjects and were also compared against the VDJdb database and published repertoires. TCRdb reworked the public reads: Q25 trimming with fastp, MiXCR clone assembly, productive beta chains retained. Duplicate CDR3 protein sequences are folded into a single record with the most common DNA and genes. TCRdb, rather than the study authors, made the V and J calls. This sample has a few hundred thousand distinct CDR3 sequences in its table, and less than 35% of those were observed once. The top ten clones comprise 0.75% to 0.95% of the sample.

Expansion of CD8+CD57+ cells had been shown by flow cytometry in the patients chosen for sequencing. Every patient had a diagnosis of severe acquired aplastic anemia based on International Study of Aplastic Anemia and Agranulocytosis and Camitta criteria. At the time blood was sampled, none of the patients had received any therapy. TCR repertoires of sorted CD4+ and CD8+ blood T cells from severe aplastic anemia patients and healthy subjects were deep-sequenced in the study. Patients were enrolled in the USA under clinicaltrials.gov protocols 00001620, 01623167, 00001397, 00071045, 00081523 and 00961064. Ficoll-Paque density gradient centrifugation was used to isolate peripheral blood mononuclear cells. Before DNA was extracted, CD4+ and CD8+ T cells were sorted using either FACS or magnetic beads. This entry belongs to a study of CD8+CD57+ T cells in acquired aplastic anemia listed by TCRdb under 2018. Background for the entire study: Extracted DNA from sorted CD4+ and CD8+ cells averaged around 3.5 ug, ranging from roughly 0.19 to 27.4 ug. CD8+CD57+ expansion was defined as frequency above the mean frequency observed in healthy subjects. Broad study findings and their caveats: Approximately 31 CD8+ CDR3 sequences were found in both patients and controls but appeared to be highly expressed in patients and within the immunodominant clones of the patients. No significant difference in CD8+ Simpson's diversity was found between patients and healthy controls (P=0.060).

There are 14 amino acids in the CDR3, from cysteine to phenylalanine inclusive. This entry keeps only the CDR3 DNA: 42 bases, framed from base 1. The receptor was isolated from a human donor with aplastic anemia. Sequencing was carried out using sorted CD4+, CD8+, or CD8+CD57+ T cells (not recorded which) from PBMCs. The chain links TRBV12-3 or TRBV12-4 with TRBJ1-3, with TRBD1 perhaps the D gene, on 6 matching bases. The CDR3 reads as follows: CAGSSLRGGNTIYF. The DNA sequence is as follows: TGTGCCGGCAGTTCTCTCAGGGGAGGAAACACCATATATTTT.